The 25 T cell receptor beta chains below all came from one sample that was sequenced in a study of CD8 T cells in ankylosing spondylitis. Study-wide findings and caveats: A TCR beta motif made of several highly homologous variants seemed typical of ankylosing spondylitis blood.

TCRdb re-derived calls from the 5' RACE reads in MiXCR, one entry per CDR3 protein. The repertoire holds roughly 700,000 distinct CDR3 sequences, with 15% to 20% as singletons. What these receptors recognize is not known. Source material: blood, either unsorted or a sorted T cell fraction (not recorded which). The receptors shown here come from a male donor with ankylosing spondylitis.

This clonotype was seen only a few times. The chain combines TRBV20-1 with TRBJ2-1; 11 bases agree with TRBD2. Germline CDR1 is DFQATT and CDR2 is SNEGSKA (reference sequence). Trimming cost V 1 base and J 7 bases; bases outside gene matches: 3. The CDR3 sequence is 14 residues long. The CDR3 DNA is TGCAGTGCTAGAGGGTCTAGCGGGAGGAATGAGCAGTTCTTC. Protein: CSARGSSGRNEQFF.

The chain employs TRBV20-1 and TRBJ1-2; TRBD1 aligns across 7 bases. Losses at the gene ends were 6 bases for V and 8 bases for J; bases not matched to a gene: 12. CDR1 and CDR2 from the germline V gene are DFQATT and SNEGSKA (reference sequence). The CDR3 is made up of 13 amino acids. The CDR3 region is CSAQQGPSSGYTF. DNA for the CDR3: TGCAGTGCCCAACAGGGGCCAAGTTCGGGCTACACCTTC.

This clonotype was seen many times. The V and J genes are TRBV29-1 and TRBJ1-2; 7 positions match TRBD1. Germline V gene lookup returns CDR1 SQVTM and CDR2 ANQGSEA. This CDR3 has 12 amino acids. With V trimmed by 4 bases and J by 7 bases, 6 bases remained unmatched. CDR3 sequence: CSVALAGGGYTF. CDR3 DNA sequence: TGCAGCGTTGCCCTGGCAGGGGGTGGCTACACCTTC.

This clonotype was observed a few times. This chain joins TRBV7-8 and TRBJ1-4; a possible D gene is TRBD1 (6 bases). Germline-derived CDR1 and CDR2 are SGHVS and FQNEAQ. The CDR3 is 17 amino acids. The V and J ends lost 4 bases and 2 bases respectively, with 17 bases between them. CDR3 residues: CASSSFRGQSTNEKLFF. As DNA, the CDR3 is TGTGCCAGCAGCTCCTTCCGCGGACAGTCCACTAATGAAAAACTGTTTTTT.

Written as DNA, the CDR3 is TGTGCCAGCAGCCCCCGGGGCCAGCTTTCACCCCTCCACTTT. Translated: CASSPRGQLSPLHF. This chain connects TRBV3-1 to TRBJ1-6, with a weak D call TRBD1 (5 bases). Germline CDR1 LGHDT, CDR2 YNNKEL (reference sequence). This CDR3 spans 14 amino acids. V gave up 4 bases and J gave up 9 bases, with 13 bases separating them. Based on the CDR3 plus reference TRBV3-1 and TRBJ1-6, the full variable domain is DTAVSQTPKYLVTQMGNDKSIKCEQNLGHDTMYWYKQDSKKFLKIMFSYNNKELIINETVPNRFSPKSPDKAHLNLHINSLELGDSAVYFCASSPRGQLSPLHFGNGTRLTVT.

The CDR3 coding sequence is TGCGCCAGCAGTGGGGGCTCGGTAGGAGAAAAACTGTTTTTT. It yields the protein CASSGGSVGEKLFF. The chain joins TRBV10-2 to TRBJ1-4; possibly TRBD1 for D (5 bases). Germline CDR1 reads WSHSY; CDR2 reads SAAADI. This CDR3 has 14 residues. With 4 bases removed from V and 8 bases from J, the gap between germline ends came to 14 bases.

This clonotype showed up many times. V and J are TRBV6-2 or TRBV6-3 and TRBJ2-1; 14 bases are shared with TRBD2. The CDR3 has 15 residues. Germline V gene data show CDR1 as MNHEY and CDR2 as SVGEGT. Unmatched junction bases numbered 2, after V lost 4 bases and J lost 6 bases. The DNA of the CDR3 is TGTGCCAGCAGTTTAGGGACTAGCGGGGGCAATGAGCAGTTCTTC. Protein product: CASSLGTSGGNEQFF.

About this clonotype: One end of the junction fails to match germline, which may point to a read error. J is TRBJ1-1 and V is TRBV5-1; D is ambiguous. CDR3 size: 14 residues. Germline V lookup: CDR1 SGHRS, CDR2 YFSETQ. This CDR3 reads CASSLQQMNTKAFF. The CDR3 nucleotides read TGCGCCAGCAGCTTGCAACAGATGAACACTAAAGCTTTCTTT.

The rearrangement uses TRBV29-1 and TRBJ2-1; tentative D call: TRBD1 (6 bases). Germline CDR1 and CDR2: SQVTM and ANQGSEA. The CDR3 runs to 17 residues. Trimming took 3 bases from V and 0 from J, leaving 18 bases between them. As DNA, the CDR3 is TGCAGCGTTGAGGGGGCTAGCAGCGCTCCCTCCTACAATGAGCAGTTCTTC. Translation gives CSVEGASSAPSYNEQFF.

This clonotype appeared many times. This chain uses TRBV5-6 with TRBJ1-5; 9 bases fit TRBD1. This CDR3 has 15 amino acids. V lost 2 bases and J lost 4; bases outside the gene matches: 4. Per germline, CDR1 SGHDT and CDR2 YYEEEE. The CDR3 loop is CASSFRTGANQPQHF. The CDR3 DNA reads TGTGCCAGCAGCTTTCGGACAGGGGCAAATCAGCCCCAGCATTTT.

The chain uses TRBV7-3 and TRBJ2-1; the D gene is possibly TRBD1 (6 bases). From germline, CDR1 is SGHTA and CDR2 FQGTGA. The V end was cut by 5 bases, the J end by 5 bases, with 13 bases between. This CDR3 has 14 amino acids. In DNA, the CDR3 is TGTGCCAGCAGCCCAAGAGGGGACAACAATGAGCAGTTCTTC. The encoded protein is CASSPRGDNNEQFF.

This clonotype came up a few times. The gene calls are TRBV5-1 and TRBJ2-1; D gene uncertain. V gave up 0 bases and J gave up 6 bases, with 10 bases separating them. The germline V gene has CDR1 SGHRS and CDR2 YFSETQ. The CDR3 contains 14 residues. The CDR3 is CASSLAAGSNEQFF. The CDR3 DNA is TGCGCCAGCAGCTTGGCCGCAGGCAGCAATGAGCAGTTCTTC.

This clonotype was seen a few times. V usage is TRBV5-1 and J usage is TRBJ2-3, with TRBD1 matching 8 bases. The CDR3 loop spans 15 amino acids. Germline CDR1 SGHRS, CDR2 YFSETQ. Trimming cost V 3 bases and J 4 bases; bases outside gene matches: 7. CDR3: CASSSTGGLADTQYF. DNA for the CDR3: TGCGCCAGCAGCTCTACAGGGGGACTGGCAGATACGCAGTATTTT.

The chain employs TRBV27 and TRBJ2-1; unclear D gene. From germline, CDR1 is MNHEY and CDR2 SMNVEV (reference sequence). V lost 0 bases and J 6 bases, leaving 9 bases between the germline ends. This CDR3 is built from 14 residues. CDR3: CASSLSPSPNEQFF. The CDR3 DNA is TGTGCCAGCAGTTTATCGCCGTCCCCCAATGAGCAGTTCTTC.

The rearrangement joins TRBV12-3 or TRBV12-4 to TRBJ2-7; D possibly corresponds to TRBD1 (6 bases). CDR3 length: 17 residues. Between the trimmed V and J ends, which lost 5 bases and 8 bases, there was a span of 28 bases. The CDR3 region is CASSRQLERQDPLKQYF. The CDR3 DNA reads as TGTGCCAGCAGTCGACAACTCGAGAGACAGGACCCCCTCAAGCAGTACTTC.

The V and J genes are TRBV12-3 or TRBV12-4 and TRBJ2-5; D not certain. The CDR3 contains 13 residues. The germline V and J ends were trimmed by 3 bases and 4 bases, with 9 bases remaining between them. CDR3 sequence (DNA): TGTGCCAGCAGTTTCGTAATAGGAGAGACCCAGTACTTC. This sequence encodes CASSFVIGETQYF.

The CDR3, as DNA: TGTGCCAGCAGCCCCTTTGTGCGGGAGGACGAGCAGTACTTC. Protein product: CASSPFVREDEQYF. This rearrangement joins TRBV12-3 or TRBV12-4 to TRBJ2-7; 8 bases map to TRBD2. The junction had 9 bases not matched to a gene; V was cut back by 6 bases and J by 5 bases. The CDR3 sequence is 14 residues long.

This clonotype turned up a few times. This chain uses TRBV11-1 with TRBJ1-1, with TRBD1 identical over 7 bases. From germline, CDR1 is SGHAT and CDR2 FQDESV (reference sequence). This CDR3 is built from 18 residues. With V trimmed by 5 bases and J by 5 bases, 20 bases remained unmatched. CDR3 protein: CASSPSAVRGAPGTEAFF. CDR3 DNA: TGTGCCAGCAGCCCTAGTGCGGTCAGGGGGGCCCCGGGAACTGAAGCTTTCTTT.

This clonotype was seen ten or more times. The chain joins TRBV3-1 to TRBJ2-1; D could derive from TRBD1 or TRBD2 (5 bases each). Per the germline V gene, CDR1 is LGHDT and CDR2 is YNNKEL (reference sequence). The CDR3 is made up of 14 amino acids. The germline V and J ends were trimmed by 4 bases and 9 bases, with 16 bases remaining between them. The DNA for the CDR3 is TGTGCCAGCAGCCGCCGAGTGGGGGTTTCTGAGCAGTTCTTC. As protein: CASSRRVGVSEQFF.

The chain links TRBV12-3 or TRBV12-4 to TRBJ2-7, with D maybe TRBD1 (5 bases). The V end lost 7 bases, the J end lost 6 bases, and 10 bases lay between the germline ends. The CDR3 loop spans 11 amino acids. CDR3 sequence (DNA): TGTGCCAGCAAATCAGGGTTCGAGCAGTACTTC. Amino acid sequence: CASKSGFEQYF.

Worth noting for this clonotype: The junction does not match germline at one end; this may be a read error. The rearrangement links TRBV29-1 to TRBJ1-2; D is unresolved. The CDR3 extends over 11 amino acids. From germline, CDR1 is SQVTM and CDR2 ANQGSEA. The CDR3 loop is CSVEGRRGYTF. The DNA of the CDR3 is TGCAGCGTCGAAGGCCGACGTGGCTACACCTTC.

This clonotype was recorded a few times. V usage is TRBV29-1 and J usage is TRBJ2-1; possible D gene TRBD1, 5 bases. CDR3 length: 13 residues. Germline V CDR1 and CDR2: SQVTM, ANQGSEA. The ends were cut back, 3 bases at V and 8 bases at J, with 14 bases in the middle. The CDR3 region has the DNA TGCAGCGTTGATTTTTCCCAGGGCTATGAGCAGTTCTTC. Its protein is CSVDFSQGYEQFF.

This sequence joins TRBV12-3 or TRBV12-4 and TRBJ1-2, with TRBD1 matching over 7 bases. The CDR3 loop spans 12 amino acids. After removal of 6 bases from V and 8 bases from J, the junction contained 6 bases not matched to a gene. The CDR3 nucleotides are TGTGCCAGCAGATACAGGGGCGGCGGCTACACCTTC. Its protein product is CASRYRGGGYTF.

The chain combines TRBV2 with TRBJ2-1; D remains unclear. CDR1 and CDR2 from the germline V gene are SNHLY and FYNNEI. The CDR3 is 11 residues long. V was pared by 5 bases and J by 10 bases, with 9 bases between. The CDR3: CASSFRPEQFF. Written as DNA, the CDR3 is TGTGCCAGCAGTTTCCGGCCCGAGCAGTTCTTC.

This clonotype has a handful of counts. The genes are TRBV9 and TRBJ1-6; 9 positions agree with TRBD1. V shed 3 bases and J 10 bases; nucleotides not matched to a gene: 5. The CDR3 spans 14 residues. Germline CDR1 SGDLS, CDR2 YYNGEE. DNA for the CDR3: TGTGCCAGCAGCGACGACAGGGGGGGATCACCCCTCCACTTT. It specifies CASSDDRGGSPLHF. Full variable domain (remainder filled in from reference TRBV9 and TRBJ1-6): DSGVTQTPKHLITATGQRVTLRCSPRSGDLSVYWYQQSLDQGLQFLIQYYNGEERAKGNILERFSAQQFPDLHSELNLSSLELGDSALYFCASSDDRGGSPLHFGNGTRLTVT.